This T cell receptor (beta chain) was found in a study of regulatory T cells in long-lasting Graves disease. The germline V gene has CDR1 SGHRS and CDR2 YFSETQ. The CDR3 loop spans 14 amino acids. V lost 0 bases, J lost 3 bases, and 6 bases lay in between. Time point given: newly diagnosed GD, antithyroid drugs for less than 3 months. The authors made the TCR library using RNA they extracted from PBMCs. Assembly of TCR beta libraries relied on iRepertoire HTBI primers together with Arm-PCR of CDR3 regions. TCRdb reprocessed the multiplex PCR reads with MiXCR, giving one entry per CDR3 protein. The sample records 350,000 to 550,000 distinct CDR3 sequences, around 13% being singletons. Study-level results: Patients whose Graves' disease persisted exhibited lower TCR diversity than those newly diagnosed.

The table lists this clonotype with many counts. Antigen: not known. Another study also made use of these data, one on T cells in Graves' hyperthyroidism and ophthalmopathy. That paper states: Most thyroid clonotypes with frequency above 0.001 were detected in blood.

Sequencing was performed on peripheral blood mononuclear cells (PBMCs), taken at new diagnosis, from a patient treated with antithyroid drugs. The chain recombines TRBV5-1 with TRBJ1-4; D gene unclear. This clonotype was obtained from a woman in her 50s with Graves disease. CDR3 region: CASSLGQSNEKLFF. Written as DNA, the CDR3 is TGCGCCAGCAGCTTGGGGCAGTCTAATGAAAAACTGTTTTTT.